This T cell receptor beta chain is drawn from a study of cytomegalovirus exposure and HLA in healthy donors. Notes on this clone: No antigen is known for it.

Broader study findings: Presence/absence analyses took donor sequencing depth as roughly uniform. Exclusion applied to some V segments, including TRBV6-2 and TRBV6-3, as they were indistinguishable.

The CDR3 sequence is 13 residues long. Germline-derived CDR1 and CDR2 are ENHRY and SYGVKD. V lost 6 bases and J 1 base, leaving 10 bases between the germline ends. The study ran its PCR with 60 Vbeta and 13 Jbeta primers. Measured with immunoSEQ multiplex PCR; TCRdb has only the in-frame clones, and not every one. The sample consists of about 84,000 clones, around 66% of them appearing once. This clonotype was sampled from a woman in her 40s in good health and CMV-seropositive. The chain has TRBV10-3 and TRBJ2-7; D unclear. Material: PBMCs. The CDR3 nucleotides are TGTGCCATCAGCTTCGACAATTCCTACGAGCAGTACTTC. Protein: CAISFDNSYEQYF.